This TCR beta chain was identified in a study of blood T cell repertoires in COVID-19 (dated by TCRdb to the early 2020s). Regarding the study in general: Collaborator samples came from the United States, Italy and Spain and covered acute and convalescent phases of COVID-19. Sample metadata almost always included a de-identified subject ID, COVID-19 status, age in years and sex. The prospective study material was composed of cDNA or gDNA derived from T cells, B-cell-depleted T cells, or PBMCs. HLA class I and class II types, where available, came from metadata supplied by the sample provider rather than from assay-based typing. Deeply sampled blood TCRbeta repertoires from subjects exposed to, actively infected with, or recovered from COVID-19 were included in the dataset. The samples were drawn from two sources: the first 160 participants of the ongoing ImmuneRACE study, and approximately 1,300 subjects contributed by 6 global collaborators. A freely available public database, intended as a resource for researchers studying the immune response to SARS-CoV-2, is where the repertoires were released. Study-wide findings and limitations: Clinical and demographic metadata were provided uncurated, with the amount varying by source and participant.

On this clone: What antigen it recognizes has not been identified. No much larger clone is present one base from it, and per-base qualities are unavailable. This same CDR3 is encoded by further DNA sequences in the sample.

At the junction V is shortened by 4 bases and J by 4 bases; bases outside the gene matches: 8. Counted from cysteine to phenylalanine, this CDR3 has 17 amino acids. CDR3 DNA only is kept here, 51 bases in frame from base 1. CDR1 is given as MDHEN and CDR2 as SYDVKM, both from the germline V gene. A second Seattle source provided samples from volunteer blood donors who had recovered from COVID-19. Each collaborating institution followed its own protocols to collect whole blood in K2EDTA tubes. For TCRbeta analysis, collaborator samples were shipped as frozen whole blood, as isolated PBMCs, or as DNA extracted from either sample type. The immunoSEQ Assay, a bias-controlled multiplex PCR, was used to amplify TCRbeta CDR3 regions from genomic DNA. Under the source paper's analysis protocol: Within the assay, amplification of reference gene primers was used to estimate how many nucleated cells each sample contained. Sequence reads were collapsed and filtered to measure the absolute abundance of every unique TCRbeta CDR3 rearrangement. Productive Simpson clonality was computed per sample as the square root of Simpson's diversity index over productive rearrangements. Not all clones reach the TCRdb copy of this immuneACCESS table, which keeps in-frame sequences only. Checked studies attribute under half of the gap to unresolved V genes and leave the rest unexplained. For V, J and clone size, that table is used; D and trimming come from the DNA. This sample comprises about 170,000 clones, over 70% of them detected only once. Roughly 19% of the sample belongs to the ten largest clones.

This TCR came from a woman aged 70-85 years who had recovered from COVID-19. Sequencing used peripheral blood. The rearrangement combines TRBV28 with TRBJ2-6, with 9 bases in between that match TRBD1. The encoded CDR3 is CASSSPQGAGGANVLTF. The DNA is TGTGCCAGCAGTTCACCACAGGGGGCGGGGGGGGCCAACGTCCTGACTTTC.